This T cell receptor (beta chain) originates from a study of shared clonotypes between healthy human individuals. Germline CDR1 and CDR2: MGHDK and SYGVNS. The V end was cut by 8 bases, the J end by 5 bases, with 15 bases between. CDR3 length: 13 residues. Some clones are missing from TCRdb's copy, which holds only in-frame ones; the method was immunoSEQ multiplex PCR. The sample lists some 2,100,000 clones; around 95% were seen once. HIV-negative, healthy adults without recent acute infections or vaccinations were the donors. The chain links TRBV25-1 to TRBJ1-1, with D tentatively TRBD1 (5 bases). The source of this sequence is a man younger than 35 in good health. Sequencing was done on a sample of naive CD4+ T cells sorted from blood. The subset here: CD45RA+ positively selected. This CDR3 reads CASSRLGETEAFF. The CDR3 coding sequence is TGTGCCAGCTCACGACTGGGGGAGACTGAAGCTTTCTTT.